The sequence of this TCR beta chain was determined in a study of response to subunit inactivated influenza vaccine. Per germline, CDR1 MDHEN and CDR2 SYDVKM. CDR3 length: 14 residues. V gave up 4 bases and J gave up 10 bases, with 17 bases separating them. TCRdb itself ran the RT-PCR reads through MiXCR, one entry per CDR3 protein. The sample includes some 570,000 distinct CDR3 sequences, about 11% of them seen just once. These data were likewise used in another study, on T cells expressing NK-cell markers. That paper adds: Production of TCR beta cDNA relied on 5'RACE template switching with UMIs.

The sample in question was PBMCs from blood, obtained on the day of vaccination. The receptor was isolated from a man aged 45-60 years who received an inactivated influenza vaccine. The chain has TRBV28 and TRBJ2-1, with D perhaps matching TRBD2 (5 bases). CDR3 bases: TGTGCCAGCAGTTCGCCGGTCGTAACGGGGGAGCAGTTCTTC. It translates to CASSSPVVTGEQFF.